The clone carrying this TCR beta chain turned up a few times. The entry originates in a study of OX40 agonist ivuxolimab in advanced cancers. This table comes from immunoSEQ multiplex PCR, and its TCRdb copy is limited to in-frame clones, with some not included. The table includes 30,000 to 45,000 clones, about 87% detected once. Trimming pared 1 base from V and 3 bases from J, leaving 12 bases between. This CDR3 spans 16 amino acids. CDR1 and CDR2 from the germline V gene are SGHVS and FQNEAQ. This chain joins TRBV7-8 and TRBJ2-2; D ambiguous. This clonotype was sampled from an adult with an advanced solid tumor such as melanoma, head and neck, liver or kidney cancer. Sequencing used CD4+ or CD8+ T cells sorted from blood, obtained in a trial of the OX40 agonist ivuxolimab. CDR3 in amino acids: CASSLEARAYTGELFF. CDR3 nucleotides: TGTGCCAGCAGCTTAGAGGCTAGGGCGTACACCGGGGAGCTGTTTTTT.